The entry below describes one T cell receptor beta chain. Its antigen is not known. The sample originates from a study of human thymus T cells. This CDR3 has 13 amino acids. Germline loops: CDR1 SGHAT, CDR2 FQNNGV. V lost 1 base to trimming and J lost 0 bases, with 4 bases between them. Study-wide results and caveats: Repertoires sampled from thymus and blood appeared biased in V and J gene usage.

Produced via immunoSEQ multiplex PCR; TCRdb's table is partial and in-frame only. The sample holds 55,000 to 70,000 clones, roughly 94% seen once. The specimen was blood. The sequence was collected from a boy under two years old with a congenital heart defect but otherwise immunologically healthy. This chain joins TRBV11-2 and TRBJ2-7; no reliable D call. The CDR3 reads CASSLASSYEQYF. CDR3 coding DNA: TGTGCCAGCAGCTTAGCTAGCTCCTACGAGCAGTACTTC.